Each of the 27 T cell receptor beta chains below was sequenced from the same sample in a study of shared clonotypes between healthy human individuals. Sequencing used immunoSEQ multiplex PCR; TCRdb keeps in-frame clones, though not all of them. The sample includes 100,000 or so clones, 68% seen only once; the top ten take about a quarter. The sequenced material came from memory CD8+ T cells sorted from blood. Subset: CD45RO+ cells pooled with CCR7-negative TemRA cells. The source is a woman under 40 in good health.

This rearrangement joins TRBV12-5 to TRBJ2-2; 11 bases map to TRBD2. Germline lookup yields CDR1 LGHNT and CDR2 FRNRAP. After removal of 5 bases from V and 1 base from J, the junction contained 6 bases not matched to a gene. The length of the CDR3 is 17 residues. The CDR3 DNA follows: TGTGCTAGTGGTATAGCGGGAGGGCCTAGGAACACCGGGGAGCTGTTTTTT. Translation gives CASGIAGGPRNTGELFF.

This clone was seen a handful of times. This sequence joins TRBV28 and TRBJ2-5, with D perhaps matching TRBD2 (5 bases). The V end was cut by 10 bases, the J end by 5 bases, with 17 bases between. This CDR3 comprises 13 residues. CDR1 is MDHEN and CDR2 is SYDVKM in the germline V gene. Here the CDR3 DNA reads TGTGCCACGGGAAAGAGGCTCTCCGAGACCCAGTACTTC. Residues: CATGKRLSETQYF.

Written as DNA, the CDR3 is TGTGCCAGCAGCCCCGAGGTAGTTACTAACAATGAGCAGTTCTTC. Its protein is CASSPEVVTNNEQFF. The J gene is TRBJ2-1, the V gene TRBV28; D is undetermined. CDR3 length: 15 residues. Between the trimmed V and J ends, which lost 6 bases and 5 bases, there was a span of 17 bases. From germline, CDR1 is MDHEN and CDR2 SYDVKM.

This clone was counted a single time. The rearrangement joins TRBV5-1 to TRBJ2-3; the match to TRBD1 covers 10 bases. In germline, CDR1 is SGHRS, CDR2 YFSETQ. There are 14 residues in the CDR3. The J segment lost 7 bases and the V segment lost 0 bases, leaving 2 bases of the junction unmatched. Here the CDR3 reads CASSLGTGGNTQYF. CDR3 sequence (DNA): TGCGCCAGCAGCTTGGGGACAGGGGGGAATACGCAGTATTTT.

This clone was seen ten or more times. This chain connects TRBV15 to TRBJ1-4, with D maybe TRBD1 (6 bases). Germline CDR1 LNHNV, CDR2 YYDKDF (reference sequence). The length of the CDR3 is 16 residues. V was cut by 0 bases and J by 7 bases, with 15 bases left in between. CDR3 nucleotides: TGTGCCACCAGCAGAGAGGGGGCCGGAGGGGGTGAAAAACTGTTTTTT. It yields the protein CATSREGAGGGEKLFF.

CDR3 sequence reads: CASSSRGQGDSGANVLTF. The CDR3 bases are TGTGCCAGCAGCTCCCGTGGGCAGGGCGACTCTGGGGCCAACGTCCTGACTTTC. The genes are TRBV28 and TRBJ2-6; tentative D call: TRBD1 (5 bases). Trimming took off 6 bases at V and 0 bases at J, with 18 bases between the two ends. The CDR3 contains 18 residues. Germline V lookup: CDR1 MDHEN, CDR2 SYDVKM.

This clone was found once. V usage is TRBV2 and J usage is TRBJ2-2; possible D gene TRBD2, 6 bases. The CDR3 extends over 13 amino acids. Trimming took 5 bases from V and 6 from J, leaving 10 bases between them. Germline CDR1 and CDR2: SNHLY and FYNNEI. In DNA form, the CDR3 reads TGTGCCAGCAGTCCGGGGGAAGCCGGGGAGCTGTTTTTT. This gives the protein CASSPGEAGELFF.

J is TRBJ2-2 and V is TRBV4-2; 11 bases are shared with TRBD2. The junction had 10 bases not matched to a gene; V was cut back by 3 bases and J by 1 base. The CDR3 extends over 19 amino acids. CDR1 and CDR2 (germline): LGHNA, YNFKEQ. As DNA, the CDR3 is TGTGCCAGCAGCCAGGCTTTACTAGCGGGAGTTAAGAACACCGGGGAGCTGTTTTTT. Protein product: CASSQALLAGVKNTGELFF.

The rearrangement joins TRBV28 to TRBJ2-7; TRBD1 matches at 9 bases. Unmatched junction bases numbered 7, after V lost 6 bases and J lost 1 base. Germline CDR1 MDHEN, CDR2 SYDVKM. The CDR3 is 15 residues long. The CDR3 sequence is CASRTRDRVSYEQYF. CDR3 sequence (DNA): TGTGCCAGCAGGACCCGGGACAGGGTTTCCTACGAGCAGTACTTC.

The genes are TRBV5-1 and TRBJ2-1; D perhaps matches TRBD1 (6 bases). The germline V gene has CDR1 SGHRS and CDR2 YFSETQ. The CDR3 is 13 residues long. Between the trimmed V and J ends, which lost 4 bases and 7 bases, there was a span of 12 bases. The CDR3 region has the DNA TGCGCCAGCAGCAAGAACAGGGAAAATGAGCAGTTCTTC. It is translated as CASSKNRENEQFF.

This chain connects TRBV25-1 to TRBJ2-5; no clear D. The J call may be mistaken, given a closer DNA end match to TRBJ2-7. CDR3 size: 15 residues. CDR1 and CDR2 (germline): MGHDK, SYGVNS. DNA of the CDR3: TGTGCCAGCAGTGAACCCGGGTCGAGCTCCTACGAGCAGTACTTC. Translating it yields CASSEPGSSSYEQYF.

The chain links TRBV5-1 to TRBJ1-2; no firm D call. This CDR3 region has 14 residues. Trimming pared 0 bases from V and 5 bases from J, leaving 11 bases between. CDR1 is SGHRS, CDR2 YFSETQ, per germline. The CDR3 DNA follows: TGCGCCAGCAGCTTGGCCGTAATGGGGTATGGCTACACCTTC. Its translation: CASSLAVMGYGYTF.

This clone was found many times. This chain connects TRBV6-1 to TRBJ2-7, with TRBD1 identical over 9 bases. CDR3 size: 16 residues. Looked up from germline, CDR1 is MNHNS and CDR2 is SASEGT. With V trimmed by 4 bases and J by 6 bases, 13 bases remained unmatched. CDR3 sequence: CASSGPGTGKETEQYF. As DNA, the CDR3 is TGTGCCAGCAGTGGTCCAGGGACAGGGAAAGAGACCGAGCAGTACTTC.

This clone came up many times. The chain recombines TRBV9 with TRBJ2-3; a weak D match, TRBD2 (6 bases). This CDR3 comprises 14 residues. With 0 bases removed from V and 4 bases from J, the gap between germline ends came to 9 bases. Germline-derived CDR1 and CDR2 are SGDLS and YYNGEE. The CDR3 bases are TGTGCCAGCAGCGTAGCCGGGAGCGCAGATACGCAGTATTTT. Its protein product is CASSVAGSADTQYF.

The chain uses TRBV6-5 and TRBJ1-1; no definite D call. Germline V gene data show CDR1 as MNHEY and CDR2 as SVGAGI. This CDR3 is built from 14 residues. Between the trimmed V and J ends, which lost 2 bases and 1 base, there was a span of 8 bases. CDR3 amino acids: CASSYVQTNTEAFF. CDR3 nucleotides: TGTGCCAGCAGTTACGTACAGACGAACACTGAAGCTTTCTTT.

The V call is TRBV7-3, the J call TRBJ2-7; D unclear. Trimming took 5 bases from V and 0 from J, leaving 11 bases between them. The germline V gene encodes CDR1 SGHTA and CDR2 FQGTGA. This CDR3 region has 14 residues. Written as DNA, the CDR3 is TGTGCCAGCAGCATACGCCCGGGCTCCTACGAGCAGTACTTC. Protein: CASSIRPGSYEQYF.

The chain uses TRBV5-1 and TRBJ2-2, with D perhaps assigned TRBD1 or TRBD2 (5 bases each). The CDR3 is made up of 15 amino acids. Trimming removed 0 bases from V and 4 bases from J, with 10 bases in between. The germline CDR1 and CDR2 sequences are SGHRS and YFSETQ. The CDR3 DNA reads as TGCGCCAGCAGCTTGGCGAGGGGACGCACCGGGGAGCTGTTTTTT. This encodes CASSLARGRTGELFF.

This clone was seen more than once but under ten times. CDR3 bases: TGTGCCAGCAGCTTTTTATCGTACGAGCAGTACTTC. Translated: CASSFLSYEQYF. The rearrangement uses TRBV7-8 and TRBJ2-7; D remains unclear. The CDR3 totals 12 residues. Germline CDR1 SGHVS, CDR2 FQNEAQ. V was clipped by 3 bases and J by 4 bases, with 7 bases between them.

This sequence joins TRBV27 and TRBJ2-3, with 12 bases lining up with TRBD2. This CDR3 spans 15 amino acids. V gave up 5 bases and J gave up 5 bases; unmatched junction bases: 5. Germline CDR1 and CDR2: MNHEY and SMNVEV (reference sequence). The CDR3: CASSPSGLAGDTQYF. The CDR3 DNA follows: TGTGCCAGCAGTCCCTCGGGACTAGCGGGAGATACGCAGTATTTT.

This clone has just one count. V usage is TRBV27 and J usage is TRBJ2-7; D not resolved. This CDR3 spans 14 amino acids. Trimming left V 2 bases short and J 5 bases short, with 13 bases between. Looked up from germline, CDR1 is MNHEY and CDR2 is SMNVEV (reference sequence). The CDR3 here is CASSLGQASDEQYF. In DNA, the CDR3 is TGTGCCAGCAGTTTAGGCCAGGCCTCAGACGAGCAGTACTTC.

This clone has only one observation. V usage is TRBV2 and J usage is TRBJ2-1, with a weak D call TRBD1 (7 bases). Trimming removed 10 bases from V and 4 bases from J, with 14 bases in between. CDR3 length: 13 residues. Germline-derived CDR1 and CDR2 are SNHLY and FYNNEI. The CDR3 DNA reads as TGTGCCACCCGGGCAGGGGGGTACAATGAGCAGTTCTTC. Its translation: CATRAGGYNEQFF.

The V gene is TRBV27, the J gene TRBJ2-3; D remains unclear. Germline assignment: CDR1 MNHEY and CDR2 SMNVEV (reference sequence). Trimming removed 0 bases at V and 2 bases at J, with 6 bases between. The CDR3 consists of 14 residues. Here the CDR3 reads CASSLSPHTDTQYF. As DNA, the CDR3 is TGTGCCAGCAGTTTATCCCCTCACACAGATACGCAGTATTTT.

V and J are TRBV4-2 and TRBJ2-7; 8 nucleotides match TRBD2. This CDR3 spans 15 amino acids. Germline CDR1 reads LGHNA; CDR2 reads YNFKEQ. The ends lost 3 bases at V and 0 bases at J; junction bases unmatched: 4. The CDR3 here is CASSQVAGNSYEQYF. The CDR3 region has the DNA TGTGCCAGCAGCCAGGTAGCGGGGAACTCCTACGAGCAGTACTTC.

This clone was recorded many times. The V and J genes are TRBV19 and TRBJ2-3, with D tentatively TRBD2 (6 bases). Trimming took 5 bases from V and 4 from J, leaving 16 bases between them. The V gene's germline CDR1 is LNHDA and CDR2 SQIVND (reference sequence). The CDR3 sequence is 15 residues long. Written as DNA, the CDR3 is TGTGCCAGTAGTTTGCAGGGAGGTCGGGCAGATACGCAGTATTTT. Encoded protein: CASSLQGGRADTQYF.

J is TRBJ2-1 and V is TRBV18; D is perhaps TRBD1 or TRBD2 (5 bases each). This CDR3 has 11 amino acids. The V end was cut by 6 bases, the J end by 6 bases, with 6 bases between. Germline CDR1 reads KGHSH; CDR2 reads LQKENI. The chain's CDR3 is CASSGGNEQFF. CDR3 in DNA: TGTGCCAGCTCTGGGGGCAATGAGCAGTTCTTC.

This clone came up a few times. This chain connects TRBV29-1 to TRBJ1-1, with 8 bases matching TRBD1. Losses at the gene ends were 6 bases for V and 5 bases for J; bases not matched to a gene: 5. The V gene's germline CDR1 is SQVTM and CDR2 ANQGSEA. The CDR3 contains 12 residues. CDR3 DNA sequence: TGCAGCGTCTTACAGGGGGAAACTGAAGCTTTCTTT. This encodes CSVLQGETEAFF. Looking up the rest from reference TRBV29-1 and TRBJ1-1 gives the full variable domain: SAVISQKPSRDICQRGTSLTIQCQVDSQVTMMFWYRQQPGQSLTLIATANQGSEATYESGFVIDKFPISRPNLTFSTLTVSNMSPEDSSIYLCSVLQGETEAFFGQGTRLTVV.

The V and J genes are TRBV19 and TRBJ2-1; D uncertain. This CDR3 comprises 13 residues. The V and J ends lost 3 bases and 3 bases respectively, with 6 bases between them. Germline-derived CDR1 and CDR2 are LNHDA and SQIVND (reference sequence). CDR3 amino acids: CASSITGYNEQFF. CDR3 coding DNA: TGTGCCAGTAGTATCACGGGCTACAATGAGCAGTTCTTC.